This T cell receptor (beta chain) emerged from a study of T cell responses to AZD1222 COVID-19 vaccine. The study's findings and limits: The donor group comprised mostly white British people and more females; the analysis possibly underestimated clonal diversity. Spike-wide vaccine-associated CD4 TCRs dominated at 160-218 and 743-854. An increase in Spike-specific TCR breadth and depth was observed after two AZD1222 doses. Targets within unmutated variant regions were reportedly found for nearly half of spike-specific TCRs.

In regard to this clone: Antigen: not known.

The assay was immunoSEQ multiplex PCR, and TCRdb's table has in-frame clones only and misses some. The sample lists more than 110,000 clones; roughly 92% were seen once. In germline, CDR1 is LNHDA, CDR2 SQIVND (reference sequence). Trimming pared 9 bases from V and 0 bases from J, leaving 21 bases between. CDR3 length equals 17 residues. The sequences come from peripheral blood, collected on day 0 of AZD1222 vaccination. The receptor was isolated from an adult in good health. The chain uses TRBV19 and TRBJ1-5; D is unclear. CDR3 protein: CASSPGDGWYSNQPQHF. The CDR3 DNA is TGTGCCAGCAGCCCTGGTGATGGTTGGTATAGCAATCAGCCCCAGCATTTT.